The entry that follows covers one T cell receptor (beta chain) sequence. This entry belongs to a study of blood T cell repertoires in COVID-19. The CDR3 length is 16 residues. V lost 6 bases and J 0 bases, leaving 12 bases between the germline ends. From germline, CDR1 is SNHLY and CDR2 FYNNEI. TCRdb's table, derived via immunoSEQ multiplex PCR, lists solely in-frame clones and lacks some. Of 200,000 to 250,000 clones listed, about nine tenths are singletons. Sequencing used PBMCs or T cells enriched from blood (not recorded which). The source of this sequence is a woman between 45 and 60 years old in a cohort exposed to, infected with or recovered from COVID-19 (not recorded which). The genes are TRBV2 and TRBJ1-6; D is possibly TRBD1 (5 bases). Here the CDR3 reads CASSPRQSSYNSPLHF. The CDR3 DNA is TGTGCCAGCAGCCCCAGACAGAGCTCCTATAATTCACCCCTCCACTTT.